The sequence of this TCR beta chain was determined in a study of a mutant IDH1 vaccine in newly diagnosed glioma. Documented time point: week 23, last vaccination. The investigators gave 300 ug of mutant IDH1 20-mer peptide in each vaccine dose, together with topical imiquimod. The assay was immunoSEQ multiplex PCR, and TCRdb's table has in-frame clones only and misses some. Here the sample spans almost 85,000 clones, roughly 85% being singletons. This clone was seen a single time. Its antigen remains unidentified. This clonotype was sampled from a man aged 25 to 45 with glioma. Some clones in this sample may be carry-over from other donors' samples. The sequencing here drew on PBMCs, taken from a glioma patient whose treatment included an IDH1 peptide vaccine.

CDR3 in amino acids: CAISESAGQYF. In nucleotides, the CDR3 is TGTGCCATCAGTGAGTCGGCGGGGCAGTACTTC. The chain is built from TRBV10-3 and TRBJ2-7; weak D call: TRBD2 (5 bases). The V gene lost 0 bases and the J gene lost 9 bases, with 6 bases spanning the gap. This CDR3 has 11 amino acids. The V gene's germline CDR1 is ENHRY and CDR2 SYGVKD.